The T cell receptor (beta chain) described here comes from a study of blood T cell repertoires in COVID-19. Study at large: T cells, B-cell-depleted T cells, or PBMCs provided the cDNA or gDNA that served as material.

CDR1 and CDR2 from the germline V gene are MNHEY and SMNVEV (reference sequence). This CDR3 spans 16 amino acids. Germline trimming cut 6 bases from V and 2 bases from J; bases unmatched to any gene: 13. Sequencing used immunoSEQ multiplex PCR; TCRdb keeps in-frame clones, though not all of them. This table has 150,000 to 200,000 clones, about 90% appearing once. The chain carries TRBV27 and TRBJ2-7; TRBD1 aligns across 7 bases. The material sequenced was peripheral blood. This receptor was obtained from a middle-aged man with active or convalescent COVID-19. The CDR3 DNA reads TGTGCCAGCAGAGCGACAGGGCGAGTTTTTACCTACGAGCAGTACTTC. Residues: CASRATGRVFTYEQYF.